Below are 5 T cell receptor beta chains sequenced from a single sample in a study of beta chain features in type 1 diabetes. Of the isolated RNA, all was reverse transcribed, and so the sequenced material was expressed TCRB transcripts. Clones were read by immunoSEQ multiplex PCR, and TCRdb kept only the in-frame ones, dropping some. The sample contains just over 450,000 clones, approximately 30% of which appear only once. The source material was naive CD4+ T cells from blood. These receptors all stem from a young man in good health.

The sample holds a few counts of this clone. This chain links TRBV4-2 with TRBJ2-1; 8 bases align to TRBD2. The CDR3 consists of 17 residues. Losses at the gene ends were 0 bases for V and 9 bases for J; bases not matched to a gene: 13. Germline CDR1 reads LGHNA; CDR2 reads YNFKEQ. In DNA, the CDR3 is TGTGCCAGCAGCCAAGATCAAGAACTAGCGGTAGCGGGTGAGCAGTTCTTC. This translates into CASSQDQELAVAGEQFF.

This clone was found a few times. The chain combines TRBV29-1 with TRBJ2-1; the D gene is possibly TRBD1 (6 bases). V dropped 6 bases and J dropped 5 bases, with 11 bases sitting between them. This CDR3 region has 12 residues. Germline CDR1 and CDR2: SQVTM and ANQGSEA. CDR3 nucleotides: TGCAGCGTCGCAGGGGCGGACAATGAGCAGTTCTTC. Its protein is CSVAGADNEQFF.

The chain is built from TRBV27 and TRBJ2-3, with D perhaps matching TRBD1 (7 bases). The CDR3 is 15 amino acids. The germline V gene has CDR1 MNHEY and CDR2 SMNVEV (reference sequence). V was clipped by 2 bases and J by 4 bases, with 13 bases between them. CDR3 residues: CASSLRRGLADTQYF. The CDR3 DNA follows: TGTGCCAGCAGTTTACGGAGGGGGCTCGCAGATACGCAGTATTTT.

CDR3 in DNA: TGCGCCAGCAGCTTGGCAAAGGACAGGGTATCCTACGAGCAGTACTTC. This encodes CASSLAKDRVSYEQYF. The chain is built from TRBV5-1 and TRBJ2-7, with 8 positions matching TRBD1. With V trimmed by 0 bases and J by 1 base, 6 bases remained unmatched. Germline-derived CDR1 and CDR2 are SGHRS and YFSETQ. The CDR3 runs 16 residues. Together with reference TRBV5-1 and TRBJ2-7, the CDR3 gives the full variable domain: KAGVTQTPRYLIKTRGQQVTLSCSPISGHRSVSWYQQTPGQGLQFLFEYFSETQRNKGNFPGRFSGRQFSNSRSEMNVSTLELGDSALYLCASSLAKDRVSYEQYFGPGTRLTVT.

The chain has TRBV10-2 and TRBJ2-3, with D possibly called TRBD1 or TRBD2 (5 bases each). The CDR3 is made up of 14 amino acids. The V and J ends lost 6 bases and 1 base respectively, with 11 bases between them. Germline V CDR1 and CDR2: WSHSY, SAAADI. CDR3 in amino acids: CASRVGTRTDTQYF. CDR3 bases: TGCGCCAGCAGGGTAGGGACCCGCACAGATACGCAGTATTTT.